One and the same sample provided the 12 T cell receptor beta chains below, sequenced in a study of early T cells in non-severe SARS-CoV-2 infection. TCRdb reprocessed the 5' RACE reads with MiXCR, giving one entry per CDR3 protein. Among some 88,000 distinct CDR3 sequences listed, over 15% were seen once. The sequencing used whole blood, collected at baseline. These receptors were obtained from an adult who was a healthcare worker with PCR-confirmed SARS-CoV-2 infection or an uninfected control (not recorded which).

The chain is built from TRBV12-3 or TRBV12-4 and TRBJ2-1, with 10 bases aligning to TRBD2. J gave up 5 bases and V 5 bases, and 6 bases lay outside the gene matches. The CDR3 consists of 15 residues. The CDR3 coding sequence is TGTGCCAGCAGTCCTAGGACTAGCGGCGACAATGAGCAGTTCTTC. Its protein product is CASSPRTSGDNEQFF.

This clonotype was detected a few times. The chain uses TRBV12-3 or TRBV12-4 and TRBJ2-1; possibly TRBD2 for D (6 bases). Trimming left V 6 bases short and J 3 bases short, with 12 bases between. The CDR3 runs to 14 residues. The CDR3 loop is CASRRRAVYNEQFF. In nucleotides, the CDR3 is TGTGCCAGCAGGAGGAGGGCGGTCTACAATGAGCAGTTCTTC.

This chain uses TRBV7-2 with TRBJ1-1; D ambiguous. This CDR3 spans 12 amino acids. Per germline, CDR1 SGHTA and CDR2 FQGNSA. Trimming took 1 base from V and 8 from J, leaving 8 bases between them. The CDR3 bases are TGTGCCAGCAGCTTAGTTCTGCCCGAAGCTTTCTTT. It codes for CASSLVLPEAFF.

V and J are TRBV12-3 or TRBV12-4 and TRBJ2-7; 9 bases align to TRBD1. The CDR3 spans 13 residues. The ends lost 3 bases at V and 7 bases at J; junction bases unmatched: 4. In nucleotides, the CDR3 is TGTGCCAGCAGTTTGGGGACAGGGTGGGAGCAGTACTTC. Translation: CASSLGTGWEQYF.

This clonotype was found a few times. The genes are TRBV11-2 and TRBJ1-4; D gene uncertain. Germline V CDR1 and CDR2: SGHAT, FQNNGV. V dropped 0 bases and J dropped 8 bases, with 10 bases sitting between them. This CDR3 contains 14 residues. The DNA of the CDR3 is TGTGCCAGCAGCTTAGAGGGCGGAGTCGAAAAACTGTTTTTT. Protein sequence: CASSLEGGVEKLFF.

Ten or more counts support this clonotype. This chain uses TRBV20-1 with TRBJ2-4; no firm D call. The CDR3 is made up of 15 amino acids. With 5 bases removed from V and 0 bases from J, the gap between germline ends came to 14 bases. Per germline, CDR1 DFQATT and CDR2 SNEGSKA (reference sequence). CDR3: CSASPIRLAKNIQYF. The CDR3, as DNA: TGCAGTGCTTCCCCGATCAGACTAGCCAAAAACATTCAGTACTTC.

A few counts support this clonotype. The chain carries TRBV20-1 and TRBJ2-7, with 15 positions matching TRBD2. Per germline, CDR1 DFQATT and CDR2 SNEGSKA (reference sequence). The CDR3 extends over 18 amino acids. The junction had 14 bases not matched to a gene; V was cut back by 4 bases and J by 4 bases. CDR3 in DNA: TGCAGTGCTATTCCGCTACCGGGACTAGCGGGAGGAGCTTACGAGCAGTACTTC. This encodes CSAIPLPGLAGGAYEQYF.

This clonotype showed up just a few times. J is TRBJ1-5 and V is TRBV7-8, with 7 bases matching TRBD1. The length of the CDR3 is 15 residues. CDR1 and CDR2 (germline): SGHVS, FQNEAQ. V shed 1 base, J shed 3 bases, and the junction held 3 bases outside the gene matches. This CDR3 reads CASSLEGQSNQPQHF. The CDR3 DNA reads TGTGCCAGCAGCTTAGAGGGACAGTCCAATCAGCCCCAGCATTTT.

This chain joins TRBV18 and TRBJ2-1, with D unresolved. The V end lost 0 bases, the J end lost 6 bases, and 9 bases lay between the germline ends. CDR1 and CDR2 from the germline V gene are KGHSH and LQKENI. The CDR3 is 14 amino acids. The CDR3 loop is CASSPPNPVNEQFF. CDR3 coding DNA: TGTGCCAGCTCACCACCTAACCCAGTCAATGAGCAGTTCTTC.

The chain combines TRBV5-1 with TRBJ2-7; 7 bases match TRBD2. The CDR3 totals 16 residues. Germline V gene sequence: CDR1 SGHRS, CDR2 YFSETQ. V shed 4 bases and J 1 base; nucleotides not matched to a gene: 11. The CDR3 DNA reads TGCGCCAGCAGCCATGGGCGGGGGAGTCCTTCCTACGAGCAGTACTTC. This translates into CASSHGRGSPSYEQYF.

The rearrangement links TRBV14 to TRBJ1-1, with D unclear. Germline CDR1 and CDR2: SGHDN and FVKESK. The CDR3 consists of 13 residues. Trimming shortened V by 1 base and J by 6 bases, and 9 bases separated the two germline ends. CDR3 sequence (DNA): TGTGCCAGCAGCCAAGTGTGGTACTCTGAAGCTTTCTTT. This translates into CASSQVWYSEAFF. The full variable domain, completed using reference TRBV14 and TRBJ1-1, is EAGVTQFPSHSVIEKGQTVTLRCDPISGHDNLYWYRRVMGKEIKFLLHFVKESKQDESGMPNNRFLAERTGGTYSTLKVQPAELEDSGVYFCASSQVWYSEAFFGQGTRLTVV.

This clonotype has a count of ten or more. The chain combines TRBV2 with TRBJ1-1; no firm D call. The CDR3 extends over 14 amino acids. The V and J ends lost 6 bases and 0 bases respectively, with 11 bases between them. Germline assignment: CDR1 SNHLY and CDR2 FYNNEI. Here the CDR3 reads CASRDDGMNTEAFF. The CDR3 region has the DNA TGTGCCAGCAGGGATGATGGCATGAACACTGAAGCTTTCTTT.